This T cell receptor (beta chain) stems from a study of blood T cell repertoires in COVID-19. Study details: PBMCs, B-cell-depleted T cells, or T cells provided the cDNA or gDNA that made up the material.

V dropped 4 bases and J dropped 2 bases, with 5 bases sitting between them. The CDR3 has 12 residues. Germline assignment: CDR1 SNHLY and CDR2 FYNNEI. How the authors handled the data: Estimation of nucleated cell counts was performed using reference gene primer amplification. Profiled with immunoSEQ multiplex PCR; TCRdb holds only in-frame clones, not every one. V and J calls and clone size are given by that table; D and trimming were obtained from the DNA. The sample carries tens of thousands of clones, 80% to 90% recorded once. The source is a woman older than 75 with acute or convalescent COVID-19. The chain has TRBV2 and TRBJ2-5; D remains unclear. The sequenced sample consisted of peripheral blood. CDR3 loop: CASSVRQETQYF. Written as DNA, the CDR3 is TGTGCCAGCAGTGTGCGGCAAGAGACCCAGTACTTC.